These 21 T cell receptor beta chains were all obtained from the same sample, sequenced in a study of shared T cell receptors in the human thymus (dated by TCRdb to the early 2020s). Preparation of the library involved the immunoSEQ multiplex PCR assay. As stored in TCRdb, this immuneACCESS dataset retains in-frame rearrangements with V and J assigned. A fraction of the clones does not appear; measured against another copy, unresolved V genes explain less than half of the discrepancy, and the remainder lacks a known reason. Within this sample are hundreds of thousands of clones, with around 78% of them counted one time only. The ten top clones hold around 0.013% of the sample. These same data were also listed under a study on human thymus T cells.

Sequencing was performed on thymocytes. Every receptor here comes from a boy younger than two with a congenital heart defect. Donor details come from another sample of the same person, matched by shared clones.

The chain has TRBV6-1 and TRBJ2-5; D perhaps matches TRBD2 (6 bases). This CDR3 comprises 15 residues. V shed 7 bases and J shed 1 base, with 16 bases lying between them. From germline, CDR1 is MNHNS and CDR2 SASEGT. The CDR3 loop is CASNPGGSGQETQYF. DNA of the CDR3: TGTGCCAGCAACCCCGGGGGTAGCGGCCAAGAGACCCAGTACTTC.

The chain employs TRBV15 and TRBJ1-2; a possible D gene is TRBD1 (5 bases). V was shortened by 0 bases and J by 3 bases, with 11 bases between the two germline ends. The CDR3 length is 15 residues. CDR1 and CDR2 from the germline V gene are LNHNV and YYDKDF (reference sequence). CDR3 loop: CATSRDGAGHYGYTF. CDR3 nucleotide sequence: TGTGCCACCAGCAGAGATGGGGCCGGGCACTATGGCTACACCTTC. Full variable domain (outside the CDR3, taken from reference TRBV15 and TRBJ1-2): DAMVIQNPRYQVTQFGKPVTLSCSQTLNHNVMYWYQQKSSQAPKLLFHYYDKDFNNEADTPDNFQSRRPNTSFCFLDIRSPGLGDTAMYLCATSRDGAGHYGYTFGSGTRLTVV.

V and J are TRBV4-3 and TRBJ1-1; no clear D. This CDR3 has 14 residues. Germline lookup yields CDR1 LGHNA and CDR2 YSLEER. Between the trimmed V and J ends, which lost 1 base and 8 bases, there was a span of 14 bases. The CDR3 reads CASSQVPACSEAFF. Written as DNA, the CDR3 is TGCGCCAGCAGCCAAGTTCCCGCGTGTAGCGAAGCTTTCTTT.

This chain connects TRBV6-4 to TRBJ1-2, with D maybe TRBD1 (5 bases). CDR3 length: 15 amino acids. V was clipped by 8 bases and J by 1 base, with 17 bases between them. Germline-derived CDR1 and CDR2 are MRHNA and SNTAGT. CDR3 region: CASPFTGLINYGYTF. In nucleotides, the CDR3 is TGTGCCAGCCCCTTCACGGGACTGATTAACTATGGCTACACCTTC.

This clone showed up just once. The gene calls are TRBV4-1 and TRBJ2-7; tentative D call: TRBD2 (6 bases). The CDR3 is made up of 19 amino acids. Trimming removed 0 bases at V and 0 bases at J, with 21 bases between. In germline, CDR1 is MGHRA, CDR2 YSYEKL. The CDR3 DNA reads TGCGCCAGCAGCCAAGAAGCCTTAGGCGGCGGGGTACCCTCCTACGAGCAGTACTTC. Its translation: CASSQEALGGGVPSYEQYF.

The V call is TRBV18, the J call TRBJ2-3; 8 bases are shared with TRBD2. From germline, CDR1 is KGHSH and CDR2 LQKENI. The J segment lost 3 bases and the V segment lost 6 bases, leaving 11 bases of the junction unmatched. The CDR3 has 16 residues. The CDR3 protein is CASSLTPGLETDTQYF. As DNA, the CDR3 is TGTGCCAGCTCGCTTACCCCGGGACTAGAGACAGATACGCAGTATTTT.

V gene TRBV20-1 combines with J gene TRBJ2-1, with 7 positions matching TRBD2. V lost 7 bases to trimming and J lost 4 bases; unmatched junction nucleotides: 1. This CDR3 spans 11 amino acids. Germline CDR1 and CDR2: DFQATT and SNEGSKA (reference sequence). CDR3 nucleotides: TGCAGTGGGACTAGTTACAATGAGCAGTTCTTC. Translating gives CSGTSYNEQFF.

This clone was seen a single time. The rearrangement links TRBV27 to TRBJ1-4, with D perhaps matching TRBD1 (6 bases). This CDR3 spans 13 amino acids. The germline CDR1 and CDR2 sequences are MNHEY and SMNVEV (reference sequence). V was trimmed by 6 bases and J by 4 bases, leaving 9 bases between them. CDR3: CASRRQDNEKLFF. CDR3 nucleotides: TGTGCCAGCAGGCGACAGGATAATGAAAAACTGTTTTTT. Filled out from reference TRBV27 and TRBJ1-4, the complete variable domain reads EAQVTQNPRYLITVTGKKLTVTCSQNMNHEYMSWYRQDPGLGLRQIYYSMNVEVTDKGDVPEGYKVSRKEKRNFPLILESPSPNQTSLYFCASRRQDNEKLFFGSGTQLSVL.

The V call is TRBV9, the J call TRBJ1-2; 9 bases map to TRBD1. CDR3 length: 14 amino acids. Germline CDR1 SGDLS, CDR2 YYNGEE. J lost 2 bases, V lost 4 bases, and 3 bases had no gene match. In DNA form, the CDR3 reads TGTGCCAGCAGCCCGGGACAGGGCAACTATGGCTACACCTTC. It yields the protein CASSPGQGNYGYTF. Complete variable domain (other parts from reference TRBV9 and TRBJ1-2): DSGVTQTPKHLITATGQRVTLRCSPRSGDLSVYWYQQSLDQGLQFLIQYYNGEERAKGNILERFSAQQFPDLHSELNLSSLELGDSALYFCASSPGQGNYGYTFGSGTRLTVV.

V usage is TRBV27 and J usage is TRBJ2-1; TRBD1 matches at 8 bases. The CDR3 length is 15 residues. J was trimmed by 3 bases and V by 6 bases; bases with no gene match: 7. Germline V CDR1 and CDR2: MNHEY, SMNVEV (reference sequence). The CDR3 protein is CASSNRDRHYNEQFF. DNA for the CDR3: TGTGCCAGCAGCAACCGGGACAGGCACTACAATGAGCAGTTCTTC.

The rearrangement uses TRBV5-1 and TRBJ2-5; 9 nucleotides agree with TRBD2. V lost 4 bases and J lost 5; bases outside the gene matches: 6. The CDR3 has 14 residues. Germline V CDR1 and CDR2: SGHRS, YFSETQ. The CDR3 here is CASSPGSGSETQYF. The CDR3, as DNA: TGCGCCAGCAGCCCCGGTAGCGGGAGTGAGACCCAGTACTTC.

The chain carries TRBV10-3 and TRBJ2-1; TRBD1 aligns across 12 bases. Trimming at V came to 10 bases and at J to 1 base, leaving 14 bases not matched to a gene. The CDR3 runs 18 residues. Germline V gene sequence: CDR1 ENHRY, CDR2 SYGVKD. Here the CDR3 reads CATAGDRGLIWSYNEQFF. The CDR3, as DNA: TGTGCCACCGCAGGGGACAGGGGGCTTATATGGTCCTACAATGAGCAGTTCTTC.

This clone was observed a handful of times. The CDR3 DNA reads as TGTGCCAGCAGTTTAATCGAACGCGATGAGCAGTTCTTC. Amino acids: CASSLIERDEQFF. The V and J genes are TRBV27 and TRBJ2-1; no reliable D call. This CDR3 has 13 amino acids. The V end lost 2 bases, the J end lost 8 bases, and 10 bases lay between the germline ends. In germline, CDR1 is MNHEY, CDR2 SMNVEV (reference sequence).

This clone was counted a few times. In DNA, the CDR3 is TGTGCCAGCAGACGGACTAGCGGGACGTCCTACGAGCAGTACTTC. Translating it yields CASRRTSGTSYEQYF. V and J are TRBV27 and TRBJ2-7; 12 bases agree with TRBD2. With 6 bases clipped from V and 1 base from J, the junction kept 4 bases outside the gene matches. The germline V gene encodes CDR1 MNHEY and CDR2 SMNVEV (reference sequence). This CDR3 spans 15 amino acids.

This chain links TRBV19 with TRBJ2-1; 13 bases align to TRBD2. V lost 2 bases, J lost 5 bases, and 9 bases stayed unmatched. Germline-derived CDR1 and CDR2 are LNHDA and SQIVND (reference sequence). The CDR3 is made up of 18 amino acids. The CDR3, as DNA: TGTGCCAGTAGTATAATGGTACTAGCGGGAGGGGTAAACAATGAGCAGTTCTTC. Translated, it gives CASSIMVLAGGVNNEQFF. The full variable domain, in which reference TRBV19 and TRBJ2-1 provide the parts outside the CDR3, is DGGITQSPKYLFRKEGQNVTLSCEQNLNHDAMYWYRQDPGQGLRLIYYSQIVNDFQKGDIAEGYSVSREKKESFPLTVTSAQKNPTAFYLCASSIMVLAGGVNNEQFFGPGTRLTVL.

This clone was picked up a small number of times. CDR3 in amino acids: CAISGQGAGELFF. For the CDR3, the DNA is TGTGCCATCAGTGGCCAAGGGGCCGGGGAGCTGTTTTTT. V is TRBV10-3 and J is TRBJ2-2, with D tentatively TRBD1 (5 bases). Trimming removed 4 bases from V and 6 bases from J, with 9 bases in between. Germline V gives CDR1 ENHRY, CDR2 SYGVKD. CDR3 size: 13 residues.

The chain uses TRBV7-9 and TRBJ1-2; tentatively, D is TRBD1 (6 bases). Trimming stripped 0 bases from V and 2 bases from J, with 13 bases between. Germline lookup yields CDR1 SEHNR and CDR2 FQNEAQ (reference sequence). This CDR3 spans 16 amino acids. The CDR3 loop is CASSLARQVENYGYTF. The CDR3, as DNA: TGTGCCAGCAGCTTAGCCCGACAGGTTGAAAACTATGGCTACACCTTC.

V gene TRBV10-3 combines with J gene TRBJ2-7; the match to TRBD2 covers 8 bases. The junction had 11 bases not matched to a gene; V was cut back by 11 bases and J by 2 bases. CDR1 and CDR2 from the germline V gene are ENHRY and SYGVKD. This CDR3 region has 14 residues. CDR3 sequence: CACRAGGRPYEQYF. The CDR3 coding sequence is TGTGCCTGTAGGGCGGGAGGACGTCCCTACGAGCAGTACTTC.

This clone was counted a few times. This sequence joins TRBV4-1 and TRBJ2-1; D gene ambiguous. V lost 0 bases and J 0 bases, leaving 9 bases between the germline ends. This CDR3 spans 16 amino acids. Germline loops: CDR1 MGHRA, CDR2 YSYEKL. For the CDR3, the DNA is TGCGCCAGCAGCCAAGAATCAGCGATCTCCTACAATGAGCAGTTCTTC. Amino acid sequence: CASSQESAISYNEQFF.

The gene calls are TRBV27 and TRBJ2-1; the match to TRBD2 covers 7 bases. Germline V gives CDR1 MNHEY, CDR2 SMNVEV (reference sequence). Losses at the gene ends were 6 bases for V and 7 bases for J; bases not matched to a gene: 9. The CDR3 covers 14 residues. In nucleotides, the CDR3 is TGTGCCAGCAGGCCCTGGGGGGGAGCGAATGAGCAGTTCTTC. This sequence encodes CASRPWGGANEQFF.

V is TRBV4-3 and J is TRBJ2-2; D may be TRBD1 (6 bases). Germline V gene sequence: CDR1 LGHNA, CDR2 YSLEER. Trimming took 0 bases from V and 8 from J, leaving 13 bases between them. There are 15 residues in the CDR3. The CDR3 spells CASSQDRGGWGELFF. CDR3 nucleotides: TGCGCCAGCAGCCAAGATCGAGGGGGATGGGGGGAGCTGTTTTTT.